This entry describes one T cell receptor beta chain. Antigen: not known. Trimming stripped 3 bases from V and 10 bases from J, with 12 bases between. Looked up from germline, CDR1 is MNHEY and CDR2 is SMNVEV (reference sequence). The CDR3 covers 13 residues. This entry comes from a study of siplizumab effects on memory and regulatory T cells. Whole-study results and caveats: The study did not confirm that proliferating Tregs from siplizumab cultures were suppressive. The majority of clones, roughly 80-95% of proliferating CD4+ or CD8+ clones, lacked an assignable naive or memory phenotype.

Assay used: immunoSEQ multiplex PCR; TCRdb lists only in-frame clones, some missing. The table shows approximately 9,500 clones, with 43% occurring only once. The authors cocultured the mixed lymphocyte reaction cells at 37 degrees C for 6 days. The source of this sequence is a human donor in good health; the cells came from an allogeneic mixed lymphocyte reaction. Sequencing was performed on CFSE-low (dividing) CD8+ T cells sorted from an allogeneic mixed lymphocyte reaction. The chain couples TRBV27 to TRBJ1-4; D may be TRBD1 (5 bases). The CDR3 sequence is CASSLVGAGKLFF. DNA for the CDR3: TGTGCCAGCAGTTTGGTAGGGGCGGGAAAACTGTTTTTT.